This T cell receptor beta chain was documented in a study of blood T cell repertoires in COVID-19. About the study: Samples of COVID-19 (acute and convalescent) were obtained from the United States, Italy and Spain. In each case, the material was cDNA or gDNA derived from T cells, B-cell-depleted T cells, or PBMCs.

The authors' processing: Researchers report that nucleated cell counts were estimated from reference gene primer amplification. The method was immunoSEQ multiplex PCR; TCRdb's version includes in-frame clones alone and lacks a portion of them. V and J calls and clone size are copied from that table; D and trimming were computed from the DNA. The sample contains around 260,000 clones, about 85% of which appear only once. Input material: peripheral blood. The receptor was derived from a human donor in a cohort sampled during active COVID-19.

CDR3 residues: CASSQNLADFTGELFF. CDR3 nucleotides: TGCGCCAGCAGCCAAAACTTAGCGGACTTCACCGGGGAGCTGTTTTTT. This chain links TRBV4-3 with TRBJ2-2, with a possible D match to TRBD2 (6 bases). The CDR3 loop spans 16 amino acids. CDR1 is LGHNA and CDR2 is YSLEER in the germline V gene. V gave up 2 bases and J gave up 4 bases, with 14 bases separating them.